This entry is about one T cell receptor beta chain. V shed 5 bases and J 3 bases; nucleotides not matched to a gene: 4. Germline V gene lookup returns CDR1 SGHTA and CDR2 FQGTGA. This CDR3 region has 13 residues. This record belongs to a study of blood T cell repertoires in COVID-19. Overall study context: Acute and convalescent COVID-19 specimens originated in the United States, Italy and Spain. PBMCs, B-cell-depleted T cells, or T cells were the source of the cDNA or gDNA that made up the material.

Exposed study participants had met a COVID-19 case within 2 weeks before entry. Profiling relied on immunoSEQ multiplex PCR, and the TCRdb table lists in-frame clones only, not all of them. The repertoire holds 200,000 to 250,000 clones, roughly four fifths seen once, with 4.8% in the top ten. The sequence was collected from a woman aged 45 to 65 who had been exposed to COVID-19. V and J are TRBV7-3 and TRBJ2-7; 7 nucleotides agree with TRBD2. The specimen sequenced was PBMCs or T cells enriched from blood (not recorded which). CDR3 sequence: CASSRGDDYEQYF. The CDR3 DNA sequence: TGTGCCAGCAGCCGGGGGGACGACTACGAGCAGTACTTC.